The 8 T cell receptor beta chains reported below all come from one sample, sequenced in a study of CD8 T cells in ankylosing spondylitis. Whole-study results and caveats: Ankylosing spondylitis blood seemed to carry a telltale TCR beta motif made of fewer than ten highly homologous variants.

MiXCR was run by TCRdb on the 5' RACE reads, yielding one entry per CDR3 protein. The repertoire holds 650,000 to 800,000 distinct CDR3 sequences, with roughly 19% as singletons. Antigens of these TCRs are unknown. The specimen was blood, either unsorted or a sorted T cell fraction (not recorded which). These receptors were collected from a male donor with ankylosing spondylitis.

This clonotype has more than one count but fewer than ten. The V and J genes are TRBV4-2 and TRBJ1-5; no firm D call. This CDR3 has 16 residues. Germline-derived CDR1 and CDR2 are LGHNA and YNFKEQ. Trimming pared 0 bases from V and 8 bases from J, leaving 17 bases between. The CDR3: CASSQDRTALVEPQHF. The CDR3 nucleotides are TGTGCCAGCAGCCAAGATAGGACTGCCCTCGTGGAGCCCCAGCATTTT.

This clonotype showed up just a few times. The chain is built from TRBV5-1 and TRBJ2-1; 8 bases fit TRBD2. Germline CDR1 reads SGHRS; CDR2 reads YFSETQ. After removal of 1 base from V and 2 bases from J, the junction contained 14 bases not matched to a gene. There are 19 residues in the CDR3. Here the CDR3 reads CASSLSSGSFRGPYNEQFF. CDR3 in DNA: TGCGCCAGCAGCTTGTCCAGCGGGAGCTTTCGGGGGCCCTACAATGAGCAGTTCTTC. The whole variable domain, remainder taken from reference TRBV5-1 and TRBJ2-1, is KAGVTQTPRYLIKTRGQQVTLSCSPISGHRSVSWYQQTPGQGLQFLFEYFSETQRNKGNFPGRFSGRQFSNSRSEMNVSTLELGDSALYLCASSLSSGSFRGPYNEQFFGPGTRLTVL.

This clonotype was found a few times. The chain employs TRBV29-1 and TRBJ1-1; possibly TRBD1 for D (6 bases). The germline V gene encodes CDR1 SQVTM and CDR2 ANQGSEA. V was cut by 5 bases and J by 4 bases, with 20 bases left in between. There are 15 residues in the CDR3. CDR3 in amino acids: CSVRGIATRGTEAFF. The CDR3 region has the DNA TGCAGCGTTAGGGGAATAGCTACCAGGGGCACTGAAGCTTTCTTT. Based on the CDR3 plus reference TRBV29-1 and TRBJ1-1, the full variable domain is SAVISQKPSRDICQRGTSLTIQCQVDSQVTMMFWYRQQPGQSLTLIATANQGSEATYESGFVIDKFPISRPNLTFSTLTVSNMSPEDSSIYLCSVRGIATRGTEAFFGQGTRLTVV.

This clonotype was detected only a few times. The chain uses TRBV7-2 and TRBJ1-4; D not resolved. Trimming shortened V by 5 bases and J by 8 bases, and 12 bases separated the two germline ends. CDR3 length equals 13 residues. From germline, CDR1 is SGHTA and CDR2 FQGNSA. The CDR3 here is CASSREGREKLFF. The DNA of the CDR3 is TGTGCCAGCAGCCGTGAAGGGCGGGAAAAACTGTTTTTT. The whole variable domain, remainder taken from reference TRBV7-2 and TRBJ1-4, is GAGVSQSPSNKVTEKGKDVELRCDPISGHTALYWYRQSLGQGLEFLIYFQGNSAPDKSGLPSDRFSAERTGGSVSTLTIQRTQQEDSAVYLCASSREGREKLFFGSGTQLSVL.

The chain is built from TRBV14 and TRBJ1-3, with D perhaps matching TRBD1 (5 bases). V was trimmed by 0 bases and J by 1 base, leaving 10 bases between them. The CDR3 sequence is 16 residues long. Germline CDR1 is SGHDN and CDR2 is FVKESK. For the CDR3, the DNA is TGTGCCAGCAGCCAAGACTCCGGGACGTCTGGAAACACCATATATTTT. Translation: CASSQDSGTSGNTIYF.

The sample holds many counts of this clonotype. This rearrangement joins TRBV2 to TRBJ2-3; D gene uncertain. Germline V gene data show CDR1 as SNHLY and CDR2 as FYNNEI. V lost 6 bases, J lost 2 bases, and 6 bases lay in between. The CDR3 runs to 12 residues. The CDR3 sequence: CASREYTDTQYF. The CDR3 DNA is TGTGCCAGCAGGGAGTACACAGATACGCAGTATTTT. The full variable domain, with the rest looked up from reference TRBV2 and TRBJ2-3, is EPEVTQTPSHQVTQMGQEVILRCVPISNHLYFYWYRQILGQKVEFLVSFYNNEISEKSEIFDDQFSVERPDGSNFTLKIRSTKLEDSAMYFCASREYTDTQYFGPGTRLTVL.

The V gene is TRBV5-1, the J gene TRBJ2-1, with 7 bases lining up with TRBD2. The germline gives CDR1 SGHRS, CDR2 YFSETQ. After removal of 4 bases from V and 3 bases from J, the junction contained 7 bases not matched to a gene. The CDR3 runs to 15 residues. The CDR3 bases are TGCGCCAGCAGCCCGACTAGCACCCACTACAATGAGCAGTTCTTC. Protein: CASSPTSTHYNEQFF.

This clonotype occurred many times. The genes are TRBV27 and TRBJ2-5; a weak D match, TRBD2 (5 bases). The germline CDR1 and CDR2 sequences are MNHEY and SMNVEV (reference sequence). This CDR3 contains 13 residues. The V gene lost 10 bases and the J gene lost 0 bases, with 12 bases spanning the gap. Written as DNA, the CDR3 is TGTGCCACCCGGGGTGGTAACCAAGAGACCCAGTACTTC. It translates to CATRGGNQETQYF.